These T cell receptor beta chains were read from a single sample in a study of radiation and T cells in renal cell carcinoma. Assay: immunoSEQ multiplex PCR; the TCRdb copy retains only in-frame clones and omits some. This sample has about 130,000 clones; approximately 80% occur once, and the top ten carry approximately 3%. The sequencing used blood, collected from a patient whose treatment included radiotherapy and nephrectomy. All receptors come from a woman in her fifties or sixties with renal cell carcinoma. Each CDR3 is given with its conserved first and last residue. D genes are given only for firm matches. Size is stated for part of the rows, as once, few or many counts, or as a class when the clone is expanded.

.,TRBV4-1,TRBJ1-4,.,TGCGCCAGCAGCCCCACGCCCAATAAAAATGAAAAACTGTTTTTT,CASSPTPNKNEKLFF
TRBD1,TRBV7-8,TRBJ2-7,.,TGTGCCAGCAGCTGGACAGGGAACTCCTACGAGCAGTACTTC,CASSWTGNSYEQYF
.,TRBV11-2,TRBJ1-3,.,TGTGCCAGCAGCTTAGGGCAGGGAGTCTCTGGAAACACCATATATTTT,CASSLGQGVSGNTIYF
.,TRBV7-8,TRBJ1-5,.,TGTGCCAGCAGCTTAGGAACAAATGTGGGGGAACAGCCCCAGCATTTT,CASSLGTNVGEQPQHF
.,TRBV7-2,TRBJ2-3,.,TGTGCCAGCAGCTTAGGCGTAGGTTTCACAGATACGCAGTATTTT,CASSLGVGFTDTQYF
TRBD1,TRBV28,TRBJ2-7,.,TGTGCCAGCAGGAACTCCGGGACAGCCTACGAGCAGTACTTC,CASRNSGTAYEQYF
.,TRBV28,TRBJ2-6,.,TGTGCCAGCAGTTCAACGTCTGGGGCCAACGTCCTGACTTTC,CASSSTSGANVLTF
.,TRBV5-1,TRBJ1-4,.,TGCGCCAGCAGCTTGGAGGGGCGGACAAAGGAAAAACTGTTTTTT,CASSLEGRTKEKLFF
TRBD1,TRBV10-3,TRBJ2-1,.,TGTGCCATCAGTGAGTCCAACGACAGGGGAGATGAGCAGTTCTTC,CAISESNDRGDEQFF
.,TRBV4-2,TRBJ1-3,few,TGTGCCAGCAGCCAAGATCATCAAGGGGCAGACTCTGGAAACACCATATATTTT,CASSQDHQGADSGNTIYF
TRBD2,TRBV19,TRBJ2-3,.,TGTGCCAGTAGTAGAATAACCCTGGGGCCAGGATACGGGAGGAGTGATACGCAGTATTTT,CASSRITLGPGYGRSDTQYF
.,TRBV27,TRBJ2-1,.,TGTGCCAGCAGTTTATTCTCGAGGACAGAAGACAACAAAAATGAGCAGTTCTTC,CASSLFSRTEDNKNEQFF
TRBD1,TRBV5-8,TRBJ1-5,.,TGTGCCAGCAGCTCTGACAGGGCTTATAGCAATCAGCCCCAGCATTTT,CASSSDRAYSNQPQHF
TRBD1,TRBV5-4,TRBJ1-1,.,TGTGCCAGCAGCTACTGGACAGGGAGCGCTGAAGCTTTCTTT,CASSYWTGSAEAFF
.,TRBV7-7,TRBJ2-5,.,TGTGCTAGCAGCTTTTACCCGGAAAGGGAGACCCAGTACTTC,CASSFYPERETQYF
TRBD1,TRBV6-5,TRBJ1-2,few,TGTGCCAGCGGACAGGGGTCGAGCGGCTACACCTTC,CASGQGSSGYTF
.,TRBV5-1,TRBJ1-5,.,TGCGCCAGCAGCTTGGAAGGCAGGGATAATCAGCCCCAGCATTTT,CASSLEGRDNQPQHF
.,TRBV7-8,TRBJ1-1,.,TGTGCCAGCAGCTTAAGTGATGGACTGAACACTGAAGCTTTCTTT,CASSLSDGLNTEAFF
.,TRBV14,TRBJ2-1,once,TGTGCCAGCAGCCAAGATTGGGGTTGGAGAAATGAGCAGTTCTTC,CASSQDWGWRNEQFF
.,TRBV28,TRBJ2-1,.,TGTGCCAGCAGTTTTCTAGCTATCAGCTCCTACAATGAGCAGTTCTTC,CASSFLAISSYNEQFF
TRBD1,TRBV27,TRBJ2-1,.,TGTGCCAGCAGGCCTTGGGACAGGAGACACAATGAGCAGTTCTTC,CASRPWDRRHNEQFF
.,TRBV11-2,TRBJ2-3,.,TGTGCCAGCAGCTTAGCAGGGAATCCAGATACGCAGTATTTT,CASSLAGNPDTQYF
.,TRBV6-6,TRBJ1-2,.,TGTGCCAGCAGTTACGGAGCGGGGGACGGCTACACCTTC,CASSYGAGDGYTF
TRBD1,TRBV5-1,TRBJ1-1,.,TGCGCCAGCAGCTTTATGCGCGGACAGGGAAACACTGAAGCTTTCTTT,CASSFMRGQGNTEAFF
.,TRBV19,TRBJ2-6,few,TGTGCCAGTACTACAAACGGGGCCAACGTCCTGACTTTC,CASTTNGANVLTF
.,TRBV2,TRBJ1-4,few,TGTGCCAGCCTGGGGGTTGTCACCGGGGGGAATGAAAAACTGTTTTTT,CASLGVVTGGNEKLFF
.,TRBV6-1,TRBJ2-3,.,TGTGCCAGCAGTTTCGGTGGAGATACGCAGTATTTT,CASSFGGDTQYF
.,TRBV27,TRBJ2-7,.,TGTGCCAGCAGACCGGGACACACCCGCTACGAGCAGTACTTC,CASRPGHTRYEQYF
.,TRBV14,TRBJ2-7,.,TGTGCCAGCAGCCAGTGGGACCGCTCCTACGAGCAGTACTTC,CASSQWDRSYEQYF
.,TRBV4-1,TRBJ2-7,.,TGCGCCAGCAGCCCCCTTGAGGGGAACTACGAGCAGTACTTC,CASSPLEGNYEQYF
.,TRBV7-9,TRBJ2-7,few,TGTGCCAGCAGCTTTTCGAGAAAAGGGCACTACGAGCAGTACTTC,CASSFSRKGHYEQYF
.,TRBV5-1,TRBJ2-4,.,TGCGCCAGCAGCTCCGGGGGATCCAAAAACATTCAGTACTTC,CASSSGGSKNIQYF
.,TRBV7-8,TRBJ1-2,.,TGTGCCAGCAGCTCCCTCCCCGGTCGCTATGGCTACACCTTC,CASSSLPGRYGYTF
TRBD1,TRBV5-6,TRBJ1-4,.,TGTGCCAGCAGCTTGGGGACAGGCCCGCGCTATGGGGTTTTT,CASSLGTGPRYGVF
TRBD1,TRBV18,TRBJ1-2,.,TGTGCCAGCTGCGAAGGGACAGGGGACTGCTATGGCTACACCTTC,CASCEGTGDCYGYTF
.,TRBV28,TRBJ2-6,.,TGTGCCAGCAGTTCACAGGGAACTGGGGCCAACGTCCTGACTTTC,CASSSQGTGANVLTF
.,TRBV6-5,TRBJ2-7,once,TGTGCCAGCAGTTCACTGACGACAGGAGCCTACGAGCAGTACTTC,CASSSLTTGAYEQYF
TRBD1,TRBV4-3,TRBJ2-2,.,TGCGCCAGCAGCCATGACCTAGGGACAGGGAACACCGGGGAGCTGTTTTTT,CASSHDLGTGNTGELFF
TRBD1,TRBV5-1,TRBJ2-7,.,TGCGCCAGCAGCTTCCCGGGACAGACCCGCTACGAGCAGTACTTC,CASSFPGQTRYEQYF
.,TRBV28,TRBJ1-5,few,TGTGCCAGCATCGAGGGGGACTTGAGCAATCAGCCCCAGCATTTT,CASIEGDLSNQPQHF
.,TRBV2,TRBJ1-5,.,TGTGCCAGCAGTGAGCTTGGCAGGGGTAGTCAGCCCCAGCATTTT,CASSELGRGSQPQHF
.,TRBV29-1,TRBJ1-2,few,TGCAGCGGTGCGGGTCCTAACTATGGCTACACCTTC,CSGAGPNYGYTF
TRBD1,TRBV5-1,TRBJ2-3,.,TGCGCCAGCAGCTTGGATGACAGGGTCTTGGGCACAGATACGCAGTATTTT,CASSLDDRVLGTDTQYF
.,TRBV11-2,TRBJ2-1,.,TGTGCCAGCAGCTTAGACTACCGCTACAATGAGCAGTTCTTC,CASSLDYRYNEQFF
TRBD1,TRBV29-1,TRBJ1-1,.,TGCAGCGTAGACCAGGGGGAAATTCGACCTGAAGCTTTCTTT,CSVDQGEIRPEAFF
TRBD2,TRBV27,TRBJ2-1,.,TGTGCCAGCAGTATAGCCGGGACTAGCGGGTACAATGAGCAGTTCTTC,CASSIAGTSGYNEQFF
.,TRBV28,TRBJ1-2,.,TGTGCCAGCAGTTACCGGGACCCGTCCCTTAGGGGTGGCTACACCTTC,CASSYRDPSLRGGYTF